The source of this T cell receptor (beta chain) is a study of T cells in Graves' hyperthyroidism and ophthalmopathy. Study observations and caveats: With a median lead of approximately 6.4 months before onset, the model predicted ophthalmopathy. Most expanded thyroid clonotypes above 0.001 recurred in blood.

Template material for amplifying TCR beta CDR3 regions consisted of RNA transcripts. HTBI primers were the set used in a first-round RT-PCR of the TCR CDR3. TCRdb called the multiplex PCR reads again in MiXCR, with one record for every CDR3 protein. The sample holds over 500,000 distinct CDR3 sequences, 46% seen once. A note on this clonotype: Its antigen remains unknown.

CDR1 and CDR2 from the germline V gene are SGHTA and FQGNSA. Trimming removed 6 bases from V and 5 bases from J, with 13 bases in between. The CDR3 has 14 amino acids. V gene TRBV7-2 combines with J gene TRBJ2-2; tentatively, D is TRBD1 or TRBD2 (6 bases each). The receptor comes from an adult woman with Graves' disease, either hyperthyroidism or ophthalmopathy (not recorded which). The sample taken for sequencing was peripheral blood or thyroid tissue (not recorded which). CDR3 nucleotides: TGTGCCAGCAGAGAGGGGGGAGGAACCGGGGAGCTGTTTTTT. It is translated as CASREGGGTGELFF.